A single sample gave rise to the 5 T cell receptor beta chains below, sequenced in a study of PD-1 blockade in mismatch repair-deficient tumors (TCRdb year 2017). Explained via the paper, the time point label denotes: peripheral blood 12 weeks after first pembrolizumab dose. Libraries were built with the immunoSEQ multiplex PCR assay. As stored in TCRdb, this immuneACCESS dataset retains in-frame rearrangements with V and J assigned. A fraction of the clones does not appear; measured against another copy, unresolved V genes explain less than half of the discrepancy, and the remainder lacks a known reason. The sample table contains some 84,000 clones; only one count was recorded for roughly 80% of them. Clones ranked in the top ten supply roughly 2.6% of the sample. This material consisted of peripheral blood, taken 12 weeks after starting pembrolizumab. The receptor set was obtained from an adult with mismatch repair-deficient cancer.

Written as DNA, the CDR3 is TGTGCCAGCAGCTTACTCGGACAGGAGGCCGGGGAGACCCAGTACTTC. Encoded protein: CASSLLGQEAGETQYF. The rearrangement uses TRBV7-9 and TRBJ2-5; 7 bases map to TRBD1. This CDR3 is 16 amino acids long. V lost 2 bases to trimming and J lost 5 bases; unmatched junction nucleotides: 11. Germline CDR1 and CDR2: SEHNR and FQNEAQ (reference sequence).

V usage is TRBV9 and J usage is TRBJ2-1; 8 nucleotides align to TRBD2. This CDR3 region has 15 residues. Per the germline V gene, CDR1 is SGDLS and CDR2 is YYNGEE. Trimming at V came to 0 bases and at J to 5 bases, leaving 4 bases not matched to a gene. The CDR3 region has the DNA TGTGCCAGCAGCGTAGCACTAGCGGTGAACAATGAGCAGTTCTTC. Protein: CASSVALAVNNEQFF.

This clone was observed a few times. V usage is TRBV10-3 and J usage is TRBJ2-7; TRBD1 aligns across 9 bases. The CDR3 runs to 16 residues. With V trimmed by 4 bases and J by 0 bases, 7 bases remained unmatched. Germline V gene sequence: CDR1 ENHRY, CDR2 SYGVKD. The CDR3 protein is CAISVPGQGSSYEQYF. CDR3 nucleotide sequence: TGTGCCATCAGTGTCCCAGGACAGGGGAGCTCCTACGAGCAGTACTTC.

This clone is a singleton in its sample. The chain joins TRBV27 to TRBJ1-2; 8 nucleotides match TRBD1. The CDR3 extends over 14 amino acids. Germline V gene lookup returns CDR1 MNHEY and CDR2 SMNVEV (reference sequence). V lost 4 bases and J lost 8; bases outside the gene matches: 9. The CDR3 bases are TGTGCCAGCAGTTCCGGACAGGGATTGGGGGGCTACACCTTC. It encodes CASSSGQGLGGYTF.

This clone was counted only a few times. The chain carries TRBV27 and TRBJ1-1; D is perhaps TRBD1 (5 bases). CDR1 and CDR2 from the germline V gene are MNHEY and SMNVEV (reference sequence). V lost 5 bases, J lost 4 bases, and 14 bases lay in between. This CDR3 has 14 amino acids. The CDR3 DNA reads as TGTGCCAGCAGTCCCGGGACTAGGGTCACTGAAGCTTTCTTT. Its translation is CASSPGTRVTEAFF.